The source of this TCR beta chain is a study of T cells in localized non-small cell lung cancer. Study-level points and caveats: Median detection of top 100 tumor clones in adjacent lung was around 60 clones.

Within the sample, this clone is medium-sized (0.01 to 0.1%). What it recognizes is unknown. The repertoire was sequenced with immunoSEQ multiplex PCR; TCRdb's copy has only in-frame clones and lacks some. The sample has about 1,400 clones; under 40% are singletons. The germline gives CDR1 SGHNT, CDR2 YENEEA. Trimming cost V 2 bases and J 0 bases, with 9 bases left between them. CDR3 length: 15 residues. This chain links TRBV11-3 with TRBJ2-3, with D unresolved. The sample consisted of normal lung tissue next to the tumor, taken before any cancer treatment. The receptor's source is a male donor at least 60 years old with stage II squamous cell lung carcinoma. The CDR3 reads CASSLLGSSTDTQYF. CDR3 bases: TGTGCCAGCAGCTTACTCGGGTCTAGCACAGATACGCAGTATTTT.